The next 15 T cell receptor beta chains were all read from a single sample in a study of CD8 T cells in ankylosing spondylitis. One entry per CDR3 protein results from TCRdb running MiXCR on the 5' RACE reads. The sample lists 450,000 to 550,000 distinct CDR3 sequences, 5.3% seen once, with 3% to 4% in the top ten. Antigens for these TCRs are unknown. Overall study findings and caveats: Ankylosing spondylitis blood seemed to carry a telltale TCR beta motif made of several highly homologous variants.

What was sequenced was blood, either unsorted or a sorted T cell fraction (not recorded which). The receptor set was obtained from a male donor with ankylosing spondylitis.

This clonotype was recorded many times. The J gene is TRBJ1-5, the V gene TRBV12-3 or TRBV12-4; D gene uncertain. The CDR3 loop spans 13 amino acids. Trimming took off 7 bases at V and 0 bases at J, with 7 bases between the two ends. The CDR3 spells CASTFNSNQPQHF. The CDR3 region has the DNA TGTGCCAGCACCTTTAATAGCAATCAGCCCCAGCATTTT.

This clonotype has just a few counts. This chain links TRBV28 with TRBJ1-5; the D gene is possibly TRBD1 (6 bases). Trimming removed 6 bases from V and 4 bases from J, with 13 bases in between. CDR1 is MDHEN and CDR2 is SYDVKM in the germline V gene. The CDR3 totals 14 residues. The CDR3 sequence: CASSQGQSNQPQHF. The CDR3 DNA reads TGTGCCAGCAGCCAAGGACAGAGTAATCAGCCCCAGCATTTT.

This clonotype was counted many times. This chain uses TRBV28 with TRBJ2-7, with D tentatively TRBD1 (7 bases). This CDR3 is built from 15 residues. The germline V and J ends were trimmed by 5 bases and 5 bases, with 19 bases remaining between them. The germline CDR1 and CDR2 sequences are MDHEN and SYDVKM. The CDR3 loop is CASSIYRGSGDEQYF. The CDR3 region has the DNA TGTGCCAGCAGTATTTACAGGGGATCGGGGGACGAGCAGTACTTC.

Many counts were recorded for this clonotype. The chain is built from TRBV5-1 and TRBJ2-7; 8 bases agree with TRBD1. Germline V CDR1 and CDR2: SGHRS, YFSETQ. V trimming: 2 bases; J trimming: 3 bases; junction bases outside the gene matches: 7. CDR3 size: 15 residues. CDR3 protein: CASSFAGGSGYEQYF. For the CDR3, the DNA is TGCGCCAGCAGCTTCGCAGGGGGCTCGGGCTACGAGCAGTACTTC.

Ten or more counts support this clonotype. V is TRBV24-1 and J is TRBJ2-2, with no clear D. CDR1 KGHDR and CDR2 SFDVKD come from the germline V gene. CDR3 size: 13 residues. V lost 9 bases to trimming and J lost 0 bases, with 7 bases between them. CDR3 loop: CATGKANTGELFF. DNA of the CDR3: TGTGCCACCGGGAAAGCGAACACCGGGGAGCTGTTTTTT.

Ten or more counts support this clonotype. V gene TRBV4-2 combines with J gene TRBJ1-2; no clear D gene. CDR1 and CDR2 (germline): LGHNA, YNFKEQ. The V gene lost 0 bases and the J gene lost 6 bases, with 11 bases spanning the gap. This CDR3 contains 14 residues. CDR3 loop: CASSQDRTVNGYTF. The DNA for the CDR3 is TGTGCCAGCAGCCAAGATAGAACAGTTAATGGCTACACCTTC.

This clonotype was observed many times. V is TRBV28 and J is TRBJ1-2; D is unresolved. There are 13 residues in the CDR3. V lost 7 bases and J 4 bases, leaving 13 bases between the germline ends. CDR1 is MDHEN, CDR2 SYDVKM, per germline. The CDR3 region has the DNA TGTGCCAGCAACCCGGGAGGAATCTATGGCTACACCTTC. Translated, it gives CASNPGGIYGYTF.

A few counts support this clonotype. A junction boundary mismatches the germline segment, possibly from a read error. The V call is TRBV20-1, the J call TRBJ2-1; D is possibly TRBD1 (5 bases). Germline V gene sequence: CDR1 DFQATT, CDR2 SNEGSKA (reference sequence). The CDR3 spans 17 residues. CDR3 amino acids: CCARVVRGASSYNEQFF. CDR3 nucleotide sequence: TGCTGTGCTAGAGTAGTTCGTGGGGCGAGCTCCTACAATGAGCAGTTCTTC.

In this sample, this clonotype turned up many times. V and J are TRBV15 and TRBJ2-1; D gene unclear. CDR1 is LNHNV and CDR2 is YYDKDF in the germline V gene (reference sequence). The V gene lost 1 base and the J gene lost 9 bases, with 10 bases spanning the gap. The CDR3 is 13 residues long. This CDR3 is CATSRVTRGEQFF. The CDR3 coding sequence is TGTGCCACCAGCAGAGTAACCCGCGGTGAGCAGTTCTTC.

The table lists this clonotype with many counts. The chain recombines TRBV28 with TRBJ1-4, with D perhaps matching TRBD1 (6 bases). Trimming removed 6 bases from V and 3 bases from J, with 14 bases in between. The CDR3 loop spans 15 amino acids. Germline assignment: CDR1 MDHEN and CDR2 SYDVKM. CDR3 sequence reads: CASSFPDSSNEKLFF. In nucleotides, the CDR3 is TGTGCCAGCAGCTTCCCGGACAGCTCTAATGAAAAACTGTTTTTT.

This clonotype was seen repeatedly, ten times or more. CDR3 DNA sequence: TGCAGCGTCCACGGGGTAACTGAAGCTTTCTTT. Translation: CSVHGVTEAFF. V is TRBV29-1 and J is TRBJ1-1; D not certain. With 6 bases removed from V and 5 bases from J, the gap between germline ends came to 10 bases. This CDR3 is 11 amino acids long. The germline gives CDR1 SQVTM, CDR2 ANQGSEA. Supplemented by reference TRBV29-1 and TRBJ1-1, the full variable domain reads SAVISQKPSRDICQRGTSLTIQCQVDSQVTMMFWYRQQPGQSLTLIATANQGSEATYESGFVIDKFPISRPNLTFSTLTVSNMSPEDSSIYLCSVHGVTEAFFGQGTRLTVV.

In regard to this clonotype: This may stem from a read error, because a much larger clone lies one nucleotide away. Without the conserved terminal phenylalanine or tryptophan, this CDR3 likely stems from a read error. This chain links TRBV4-1 with TRBJ1-1, with D possibly TRBD1 on 5 matching bases. Germline-derived CDR1 and CDR2 are MGHRA and YSYEKL. The CDR3 extends over 14 amino acids. Trimming took 1 base from V and 4 from J, leaving 10 bases between them. The CDR3: CASSQAPGTTEAFL. Here the CDR3 DNA reads TGCGCCAGCAGCCAAGCCCCAGGGACCACTGAAGCTTTCCTT.

This clonotype was seen many times. The chain joins TRBV15 to TRBJ1-1; D unresolved. The V end lost 0 bases, the J end lost 0 bases, and 11 bases lay between the germline ends. Germline CDR1 reads LNHNV; CDR2 reads YYDKDF (reference sequence). The CDR3 loop spans 16 amino acids. Here the CDR3 reads CATSRDPSRMNTEAFF. The CDR3 nucleotides are TGTGCCACCAGCAGAGACCCGTCCCGGATGAACACTGAAGCTTTCTTT.

This clonotype was found a few times. The chain couples TRBV20-1 to TRBJ2-7; D is perhaps TRBD2 (6 bases). V was trimmed by 3 bases and J by 1 base, leaving 13 bases between them. There are 14 residues in the CDR3. Germline CDR1 DFQATT, CDR2 SNEGSKA (reference sequence). The CDR3: CSASTLRGSYEQYF. The DNA for the CDR3 is TGCAGTGCTAGTACCTTACGGGGGTCCTACGAGCAGTACTTC.

In its sample, this clonotype was seen many times. The chain joins TRBV24-1 to TRBJ2-1; D is undetermined. CDR1 and CDR2 from the germline V gene are KGHDR and SFDVKD. V was pared by 0 bases and J by 5 bases, with 7 bases between. The CDR3 covers 14 residues. The CDR3 protein is CATSDLAQNNEQFF. The DNA of the CDR3 is TGTGCCACCAGTGATTTGGCACAGAACAATGAGCAGTTCTTC.